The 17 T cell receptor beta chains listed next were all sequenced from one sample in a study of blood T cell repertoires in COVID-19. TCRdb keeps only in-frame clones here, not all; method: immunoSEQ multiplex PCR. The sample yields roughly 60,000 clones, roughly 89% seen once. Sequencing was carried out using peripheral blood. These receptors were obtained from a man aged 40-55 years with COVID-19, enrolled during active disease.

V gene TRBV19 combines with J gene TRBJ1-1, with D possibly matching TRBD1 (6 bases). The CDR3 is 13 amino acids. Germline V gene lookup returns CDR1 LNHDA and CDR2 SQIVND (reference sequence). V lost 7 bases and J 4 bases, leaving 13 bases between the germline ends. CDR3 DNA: TGTGCCAGTAAGGGGGAAAGGAGCACTGAAGCTTTCTTT. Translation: CASKGERSTEAFF.

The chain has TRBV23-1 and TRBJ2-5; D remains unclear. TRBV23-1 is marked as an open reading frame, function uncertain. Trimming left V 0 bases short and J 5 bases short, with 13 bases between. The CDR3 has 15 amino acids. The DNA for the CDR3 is TGCGCCAGCAGTCAATCCGCAGCCTCCGGGGAGACCCAGTACTTC. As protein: CASSQSAASGETQYF.

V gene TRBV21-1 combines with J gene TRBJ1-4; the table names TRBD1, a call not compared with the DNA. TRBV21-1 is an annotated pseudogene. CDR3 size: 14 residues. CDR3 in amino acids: CASSETGCSEKLFF. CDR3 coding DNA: TGTGCCAGCAGCGAGACAGGGTGTTCTGAAAAACTGTTTTTT.

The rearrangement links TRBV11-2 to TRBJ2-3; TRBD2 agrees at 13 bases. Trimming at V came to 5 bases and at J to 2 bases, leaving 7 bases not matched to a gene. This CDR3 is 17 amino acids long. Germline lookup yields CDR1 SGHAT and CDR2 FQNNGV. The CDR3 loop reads CASSQTSGGAFTDTQYF. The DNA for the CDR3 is TGTGCCAGCAGCCAAACTAGCGGGGGGGCCTTCACAGATACGCAGTATTTT. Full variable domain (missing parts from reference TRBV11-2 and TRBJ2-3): EAGVAQSPRYKIIEKRQSVAFWCNPISGHATLYWYQQILGQGPKLLIQFQNNGVVDDSQLPKDRFSAERLKGVDSTLKIQPAKLEDSAVYLCASSQTSGGAFTDTQYFGPGTRLTVL.

The CDR3 loop reads CASSLSVGYTF. CDR3 DNA: TGTGCCAGCAGCTTATCGGTCGGCTACACCTTC. The genes are TRBV5-6 and TRBJ1-2; D call uncertain. Germline V gene data show CDR1 as SGHDT and CDR2 as YYEEEE. V was clipped by 2 bases and J by 8 bases, with 7 bases between them. This CDR3 has 11 residues.

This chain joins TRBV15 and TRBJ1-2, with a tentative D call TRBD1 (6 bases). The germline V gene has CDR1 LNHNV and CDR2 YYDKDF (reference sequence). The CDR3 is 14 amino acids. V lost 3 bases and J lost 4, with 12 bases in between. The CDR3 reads CATSRSGEGYGYTF. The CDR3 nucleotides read TGTGCCACCAGCAGGTCAGGGGAGGGCTATGGCTACACCTTC.

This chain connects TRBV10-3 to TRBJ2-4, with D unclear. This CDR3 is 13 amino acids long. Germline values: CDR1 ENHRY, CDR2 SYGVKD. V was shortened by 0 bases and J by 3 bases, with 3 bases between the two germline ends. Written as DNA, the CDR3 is TGTGCCATCAGTGAGTCGAGCAAAAACATTCAGTACTTC. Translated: CAISESSKNIQYF.

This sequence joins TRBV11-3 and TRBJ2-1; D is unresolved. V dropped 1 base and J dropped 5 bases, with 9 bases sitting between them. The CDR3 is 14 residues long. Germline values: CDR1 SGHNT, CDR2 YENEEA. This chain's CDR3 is CASSLVRRNNEQFF. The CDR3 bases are TGTGCCAGCAGCTTAGTGCGGCGGAACAATGAGCAGTTCTTC.

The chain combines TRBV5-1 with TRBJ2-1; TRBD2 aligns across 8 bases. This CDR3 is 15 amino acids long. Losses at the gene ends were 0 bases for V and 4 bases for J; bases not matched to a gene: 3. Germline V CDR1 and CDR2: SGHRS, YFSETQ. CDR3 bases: TGCGCCAGCAGCTTGGTATCTAGCGGGTACAATGAGCAGTTCTTC. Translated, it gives CASSLVSSGYNEQFF.

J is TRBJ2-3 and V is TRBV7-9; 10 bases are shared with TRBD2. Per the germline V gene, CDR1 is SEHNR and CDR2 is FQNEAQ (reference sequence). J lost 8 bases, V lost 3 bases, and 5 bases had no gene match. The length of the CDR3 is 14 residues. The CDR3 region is CASSFGTSVGTQYF. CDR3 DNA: TGTGCCAGCAGCTTTGGGACTAGCGTCGGTACGCAGTATTTT.

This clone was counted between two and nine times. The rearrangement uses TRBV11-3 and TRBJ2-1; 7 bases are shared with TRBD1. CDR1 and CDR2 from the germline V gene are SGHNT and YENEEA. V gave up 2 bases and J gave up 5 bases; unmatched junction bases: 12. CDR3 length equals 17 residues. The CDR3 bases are TGTGCCAGCAGCTTAATTATCCGGGGACAGATGAACAATGAGCAGTTCTTC. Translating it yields CASSLIIRGQMNNEQFF.

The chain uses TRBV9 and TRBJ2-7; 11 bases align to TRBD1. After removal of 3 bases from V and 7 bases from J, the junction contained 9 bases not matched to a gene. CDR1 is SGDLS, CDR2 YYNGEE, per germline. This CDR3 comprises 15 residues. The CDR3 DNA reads TGTGCCAGCAGCGCAACCGGGACAGGGGGGGATGAGCAGTACTTC. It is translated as CASSATGTGGDEQYF. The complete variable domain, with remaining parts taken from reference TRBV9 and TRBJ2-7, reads DSGVTQTPKHLITATGQRVTLRCSPRSGDLSVYWYQQSLDQGLQFLIQYYNGEERAKGNILERFSAQQFPDLHSELNLSSLELGDSALYFCASSATGTGGDEQYFGPGTRLTVT.

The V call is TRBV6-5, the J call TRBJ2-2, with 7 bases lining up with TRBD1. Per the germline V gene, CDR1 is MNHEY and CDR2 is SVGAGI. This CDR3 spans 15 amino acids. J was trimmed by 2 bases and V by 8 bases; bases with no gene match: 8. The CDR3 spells CASSRRQGNTGELFF. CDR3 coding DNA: TGTGCCAGCTCCCGGAGACAGGGAAACACCGGGGAGCTGTTTTTT.

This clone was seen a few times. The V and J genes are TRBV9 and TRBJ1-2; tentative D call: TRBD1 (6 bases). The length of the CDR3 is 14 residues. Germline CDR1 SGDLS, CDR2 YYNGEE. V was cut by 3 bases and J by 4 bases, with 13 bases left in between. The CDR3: CASSATQGSYGYTF. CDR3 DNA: TGTGCCAGCAGCGCAACACAGGGCTCCTATGGCTACACCTTC.

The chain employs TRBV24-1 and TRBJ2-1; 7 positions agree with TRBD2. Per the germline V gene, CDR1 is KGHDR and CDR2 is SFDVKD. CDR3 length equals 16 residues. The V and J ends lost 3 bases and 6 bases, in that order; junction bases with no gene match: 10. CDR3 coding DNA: TGTGCCACCAGTGATGGAACTAGCGCCAGCATCAATGAGCAGTTCTTC. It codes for CATSDGTSASINEQFF.

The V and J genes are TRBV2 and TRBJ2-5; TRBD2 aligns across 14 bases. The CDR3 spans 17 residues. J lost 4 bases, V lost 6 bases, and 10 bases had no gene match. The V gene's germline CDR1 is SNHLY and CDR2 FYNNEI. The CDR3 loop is CASSSGGLAGVGETQYF. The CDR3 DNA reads TGTGCCAGCAGCTCCGGGGGACTAGCGGGAGTAGGAGAGACCCAGTACTTC.

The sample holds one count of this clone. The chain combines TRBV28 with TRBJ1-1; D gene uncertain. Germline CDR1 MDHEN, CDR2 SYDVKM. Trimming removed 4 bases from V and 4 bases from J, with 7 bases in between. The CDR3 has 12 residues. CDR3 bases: TGTGCCAGCAGTTGGGGAGGCACTGAAGCTTTCTTT. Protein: CASSWGGTEAFF.